These T cell receptor beta chains were read from a single sample in a study of T cell responses to AZD1222 COVID-19 vaccine. Profiling relied on immunoSEQ multiplex PCR, and the TCRdb table lists in-frame clones only, not all of them. The sample consists of about 120,000 clones, approximately 93% of them appearing once. Sequences were derived from peripheral blood, sampled on day 0 of AZD1222 vaccination. The receptors here all came from an adult in good health. The CDR3 runs from the conserved cysteine through the conserved F or W. The order of the fields is D gene, clone size, V gene, J gene, CDR3 protein, CDR3 DNA. A D gene is named only where the DNA matches it firmly. Expanded clones get a size class; other rows say once, few or many, or leave the size out.

D gene: .
clone size: .
V gene: TRBV28
J gene: TRBJ1-6
CDR3 protein: CASSPGMEGSPLHF
CDR3 DNA: TGTGCCAGCAGTCCGGGGATGGAGGGTTCACCCCTCCACTTT

D gene: .
clone size: .
V gene: TRBV6-5
J gene: TRBJ2-1
CDR3 protein: CASSQSIGDYNEQFF
CDR3 DNA: TGTGCCAGCAGCCAGTCTATAGGGGACTACAATGAGCAGTTCTTC

D gene: .
clone size: .
V gene: TRBV15
J gene: TRBJ2-7
CDR3 protein: CATSREGVRDTRYEQYF
CDR3 DNA: TGTGCCACCAGCAGAGAGGGGGTAAGGGACACTCGCTACGAGCAGTACTTC

D gene: .
clone size: .
V gene: TRBV9
J gene: TRBJ1-6
CDR3 protein: CASSPGGGYGSPLHF
CDR3 DNA: TGTGCCAGCAGCCCCGGCGGCGGGTATGGTTCACCCCTCCACTTT

D gene: .
clone size: few
V gene: TRBV28
J gene: TRBJ2-5
CDR3 protein: CASTKGGSETETQYF
CDR3 DNA: TGTGCCAGCACAAAGGGGGGAAGTGAGACAGAGACCCAGTACTTC

D gene: TRBD1
clone size: .
V gene: TRBV7-9
J gene: TRBJ1-2
CDR3 protein: CASDRGERDGYTF
CDR3 DNA: TGTGCCAGTGACAGGGGCGAACGTGATGGCTACACCTTC

D gene: .
clone size: .
V gene: TRBV5-5
J gene: TRBJ1-1
CDR3 protein: CASSLRLAPGEAFF
CDR3 DNA: TGTGCCAGCAGCTTGCGTTTAGCCCCGGGGGAAGCTTTCTTT

D gene: .
clone size: .
V gene: TRBV6-5
J gene: TRBJ1-2
CDR3 protein: CASSTGFTGYTF
CDR3 DNA: TGTGCCAGCAGTACAGGATTTACGGGCTACACCTTC

D gene: TRBD1
clone size: .
V gene: TRBV28
J gene: TRBJ1-2
CDR3 protein: CASSRRGPDYGYTF
CDR3 DNA: TGTGCCAGCAGTCGCAGGGGGCCCGACTATGGCTACACCTTC

D gene: .
clone size: .
V gene: TRBV27
J gene: TRBJ1-1
CDR3 protein: CASSLRDLRTEAFF
CDR3 DNA: TGTGCCAGCAGTTTGAGGGACCTAAGAACTGAAGCTTTCTTT

D gene: .
clone size: .
V gene: TRBV14
J gene: TRBJ1-5
CDR3 protein: CASSLPNQPQHF
CDR3 DNA: TGTGCCAGCAGCCTTCCTAATCAGCCCCAGCATTTT

D gene: TRBD2
clone size: .
V gene: TRBV30
J gene: TRBJ2-5
CDR3 protein: CAWSSGTSGTAETQYF
CDR3 DNA: TGTGCCTGGAGCTCCGGGACTAGCGGAACCGCGGAGACCCAGTACTTC

D gene: .
clone size: .
V gene: TRBV5-1
J gene: TRBJ2-7
CDR3 protein: CASSPFPDEQYF
CDR3 DNA: TGCGCCAGCAGCCCCTTTCCGGACGAGCAGTACTTC

D gene: .
clone size: .
V gene: TRBV11-2
J gene: TRBJ1-1
CDR3 protein: CASSSVSVRGTEAFF
CDR3 DNA: TGTGCCAGCAGTTCCGTCAGCGTCCGCGGTACTGAAGCTTTCTTT

D gene: .
clone size: once
V gene: TRBV20-1
J gene: TRBJ2-3
CDR3 protein: CSARTADTQYF
CDR3 DNA: TGCAGTGCCAGGACAGCGGATACGCAGTATTTT

D gene: .
clone size: .
V gene: TRBV5-6
J gene: TRBJ2-7
CDR3 protein: CASSLARGEGEQYF
CDR3 DNA: TGTGCCAGCAGCTTGGCCAGGGGCGAAGGCGAGCAGTACTTC

D gene: .
clone size: .
V gene: TRBV29-1
J gene: TRBJ1-2
CDR3 protein: CSVGEGPVDGYTF
CDR3 DNA: TGCAGCGTTGGAGAGGGTCCGGTTGATGGCTACACCTTC

D gene: .
clone size: .
V gene: TRBV28
J gene: TRBJ1-1
CDR3 protein: CASTEWTEAFF
CDR3 DNA: TGTGCCAGCACTGAGTGGACTGAAGCTTTCTTT

D gene: TRBD1
clone size: .
V gene: TRBV27
J gene: TRBJ1-2
CDR3 protein: CATGGTGGPRNYGYTF
CDR3 DNA: TGTGCCACCGGCGGGACAGGTGGGCCCCGTAACTATGGCTACACCTTC

D gene: .
clone size: .
V gene: TRBV9
J gene: TRBJ1-6
CDR3 protein: CASSSRSGGSSPLHF
CDR3 DNA: TGTGCCAGCAGCTCCCGTTCCGGGGGGAGTTCACCCCTCCACTTT

D gene: .
clone size: .
V gene: TRBV25-1
J gene: TRBJ2-7
CDR3 protein: CASSEYRYDEQYF
CDR3 DNA: TGTGCCAGCAGTGAATACAGGTACGACGAGCAGTACTTC

D gene: .
clone size: few
V gene: TRBV4-2
J gene: TRBJ1-2
CDR3 protein: CASSQEIYYGYTF
CDR3 DNA: TGTGCCAGCAGCCAAGAAATCTACTATGGCTACACCTTC

D gene: .
clone size: .
V gene: TRBV30
J gene: TRBJ1-2
CDR3 protein: CAWSVDVRDYGYTF
CDR3 DNA: TGTGCCTGGAGTGTAGATGTCAGGGACTATGGCTACACCTTC

D gene: .
clone size: .
V gene: TRBV5-1
J gene: TRBJ2-3
CDR3 protein: CASGNRELEDTQYF
CDR3 DNA: TGCGCCAGCGGAAACAGGGAGCTCGAAGATACGCAGTATTTT

D gene: TRBD2
clone size: .
V gene: TRBV3-1/TRBV3-2
J gene: TRBJ2-1
CDR3 protein: CASSRLKGTSGYNEQFF
CDR3 DNA: TGTGCCAGCAGCCGCCTTAAGGGGACTAGCGGGTACAATGAGCAGTTCTTC

D gene: TRBD1
clone size: .
V gene: TRBV5-1
J gene: TRBJ1-2
CDR3 protein: CASARDRVLFNYGYTF
CDR3 DNA: TGCGCCAGCGCCCGGGACAGGGTCTTATTTAACTATGGCTACACCTTC

D gene: TRBD2
clone size: .
V gene: TRBV24-1
J gene: TRBJ2-1
CDR3 protein: CATSDFGLAGNNEQFF
CDR3 DNA: TGTGCCACCAGTGACTTCGGACTAGCGGGAAACAATGAGCAGTTCTTC

D gene: .
clone size: .
V gene: TRBV19
J gene: TRBJ2-4
CDR3 protein: CASSIPQGLAKNIQYF
CDR3 DNA: TGTGCCAGTAGTATCCCTCAGGGCTTAGCCAAAAACATTCAGTACTTC

D gene: TRBD1
clone size: .
V gene: TRBV28
J gene: TRBJ1-3
CDR3 protein: CASIEQGAGNTIYF
CDR3 DNA: TGTGCCAGCATTGAGCAGGGGGCTGGAAACACCATATATTTT

D gene: .
clone size: .
V gene: TRBV30
J gene: TRBJ2-1
CDR3 protein: CAWSERNNEQFF
CDR3 DNA: TGTGCCTGGAGTGAGCGGAACAATGAGCAGTTCTTC

D gene: TRBD2
clone size: .
V gene: TRBV2
J gene: TRBJ2-1
CDR3 protein: CASKLATSYNEQFF
CDR3 DNA: TGTGCCAGCAAACTAGCGACCTCCTACAATGAGCAGTTCTTC

D gene: TRBD1
clone size: .
V gene: TRBV12-5
J gene: TRBJ1-2
CDR3 protein: CASGSGDSPYGYTF
CDR3 DNA: TGTGCTAGTGGTTCCGGGGACAGTCCCTATGGCTACACCTTC

D gene: .
clone size: .
V gene: TRBV6-5
J gene: TRBJ1-1
CDR3 protein: CASTLRQTMNTEAFF
CDR3 DNA: TGTGCCAGCACCCTGAGACAGACCATGAACACTGAAGCTTTCTTT

D gene: TRBD2
clone size: .
V gene: TRBV7-7
J gene: TRBJ2-5
CDR3 protein: CASSHRGGQKETQYF
CDR3 DNA: TGTGCTAGCAGCCACCGGGGGGGCCAGAAAGAGACCCAGTACTTC

D gene: TRBD1
clone size: .
V gene: TRBV28
J gene: TRBJ1-1
CDR3 protein: CASSLPLSGTGGRFGGNTEAFF
CDR3 DNA: TGTGCCAGCAGTTTACCCTTATCCGGGACAGGGGGCCGATTCGGAGGTAACACTGAAGCTTTCTTT

D gene: .
clone size: .
V gene: TRBV6-5
J gene: TRBJ1-1
CDR3 protein: CASRHRMNTEAFF
CDR3 DNA: TGTGCCAGCCGGCACAGAATGAACACTGAAGCTTTCTTT

D gene: .
clone size: .
V gene: TRBV28
J gene: TRBJ1-6
CDR3 protein: CASSMPLGGLGSPLHF
CDR3 DNA: TGTGCCAGCAGTATGCCTTTGGGGGGATTAGGGTCACCCCTCCACTTT

D gene: .
clone size: once
V gene: TRBV7-9
J gene: TRBJ2-7
CDR3 protein: CASSLTYEQYF
CDR3 DNA: TGTGCCAGCAGCTTGACGTACGAGCAGTACTTC

D gene: .
clone size: .
V gene: TRBV4-1
J gene: TRBJ1-1
CDR3 protein: CASSQDGLGGTEAFF
CDR3 DNA: TGCGCCAGCAGCCAAGATGGTCTGGGTGGGACTGAAGCTTTCTTT

D gene: TRBD2
clone size: .
V gene: TRBV7-8
J gene: TRBJ2-3
CDR3 protein: CASSPSEGAGVDTQYF
CDR3 DNA: TGTGCCAGCAGCCCCAGTGAAGGAGCGGGAGTAGATACGCAGTATTTT

D gene: .
clone size: .
V gene: TRBV6-1
J gene: TRBJ1-5
CDR3 protein: CASSVVLGWGAENQPQHF
CDR3 DNA: TGTGCCAGCAGTGTAGTACTCGGGTGGGGGGCGGAGAATCAGCCCCAGCATTTT

D gene: TRBD1
clone size: .
V gene: TRBV14
J gene: TRBJ1-2
CDR3 protein: CASSQAGTGFYGYTF
CDR3 DNA: TGTGCCAGCAGCCAGGCCGGGACAGGGTTCTATGGCTACACCTTC

D gene: .
clone size: .
V gene: TRBV6-6
J gene: TRBJ1-5
CDR3 protein: CASSWGGRQPQHF
CDR3 DNA: TGTGCCAGCAGTTGGGGGGGGCGGCAGCCCCAGCATTTT

D gene: .
clone size: .
V gene: TRBV9
J gene: TRBJ1-1
CDR3 protein: CASSVGPGDGTEAFF
CDR3 DNA: TGTGCCAGCAGCGTAGGCCCGGGGGACGGGACTGAAGCTTTCTTT

D gene: .
clone size: .
V gene: TRBV5-1
J gene: TRBJ2-3
CDR3 protein: CASRLGHFQAITDTQYF
CDR3 DNA: TGCGCCAGCAGGTTGGGGCACTTCCAGGCCATCACAGATACGCAGTATTTT

D gene: .
clone size: .
V gene: TRBV12-3/TRBV12-4
J gene: TRBJ2-7
CDR3 protein: CASSLEGVQQYF
CDR3 DNA: TGTGCCAGCAGTTTAGAGGGGGTGCAGCAGTACTTC

D gene: .
clone size: .
V gene: TRBV5-1
J gene: TRBJ2-6
CDR3 protein: CASSLAGRQGANVLTF
CDR3 DNA: TGCGCCAGCAGCCTGGCCGGACGCCAAGGGGCCAACGTCCTGACTTTC

D gene: TRBD2
clone size: .
V gene: TRBV5-4
J gene: TRBJ2-3
CDR3 protein: CASSLEASGYTDTQYF
CDR3 DNA: TGTGCCAGCAGCTTGGAGGCTAGCGGTTACACAGATACGCAGTATTTT

D gene: .
clone size: .
V gene: TRBV14
J gene: TRBJ2-3
CDR3 protein: CASSQPLGYGTDTQYF
CDR3 DNA: TGTGCCAGCAGCCAGCCGTTAGGGTATGGTACAGATACGCAGTATTTT

D gene: .
clone size: .
V gene: TRBV10-2
J gene: TRBJ1-6
CDR3 protein: CASRRDDINNSPLHF
CDR3 DNA: TGCGCCAGCAGACGGGACGACATAAATAATTCACCCCTCCACTTT

D gene: TRBD1
clone size: .
V gene: TRBV4-1
J gene: TRBJ1-4
CDR3 protein: CASSQEGQGNEKLFF
CDR3 DNA: TGCGCCAGCAGCCAAGAGGGACAGGGGAATGAAAAACTGTTTTTT

D gene: TRBD2
clone size: once
V gene: TRBV7-7
J gene: TRBJ2-1
CDR3 protein: CASSLEGGSSGEQFF
CDR3 DNA: TGTGCTAGCAGCTTAGAGGGCGGGAGTAGCGGTGAGCAGTTCTTC

D gene: .
clone size: .
V gene: TRBV6-2/TRBV6-3
J gene: TRBJ2-7
CDR3 protein: CASSPRGRGANEQYF
CDR3 DNA: TGTGCCAGCAGCCCCCGGGGGCGAGGAGCGAACGAGCAGTACTTC

D gene: TRBD1
clone size: .
V gene: TRBV7-9
J gene: TRBJ2-3
CDR3 protein: CASSSWDRDTDTQYF
CDR3 DNA: TGTGCCAGCAGCTCCTGGGACAGGGACACAGATACGCAGTATTTT